A single T cell receptor beta chain is shown here with its context. Its antigen is unknown. Gene and germline names: mouse. The CDR3 end is not reached by the read, which stops 3 residues before it; the germline J gene fills it in. RNA was extracted and reverse transcribed into cDNA as the sequencing template. Repertoires were generated with immunoSEQ multiplex PCR, while TCRdb's copy carries only in-frame clones and drops some. Singletons are absent from the sample, which has 290,000 or so clones. The sample originates from a study of CD8+ T cells in alopecia areata. About the research overall: Female approximately 6-11-week-old C3H/HeJ recipients received skin from approximately 6-13-month-old C3H/HeJ graft donors with spontaneous alopecia.

The V segment lost 3 bases and the J segment 7 bases; nucleotides outside the gene matches: 4. CDR3 length equals 15 residues. Per germline, CDR1 LGHNA and CDR2 YNLKQL (reference sequence). Findings of the study overall: The study also sequences resident alphabeta T cells of normal skin in scalp samples. Higher clonality and more expanded CD8+ clones appeared in lesional than normal scalp. Researchers reported that TCR sharing among patients proved less clear than in mice, possibly HLA-linked.

Separation of pooled cutaneous lymph node cells was by sorting with CD4, CD8alpha, NKG2D, NKG2ACE and other markers. Sequencing input: CD4+ T cells sorted from a lymph node. The source of this sequence is a C3H/HeJ mouse with alopecia areata. The mouse line has the MHC haplotype H2-k. The chain links TRBV5 to TRBJ1-6; 9 bases line up with TRBD1. TRBJ1-6 is filed as an ORF, its function uncertain. The CDR3 DNA, read in part, is TGTGCCAGCAGCCAGCGGGACAGGGACAATTCGCCC. Translated: CASSQRDRDNSP. In full, the CDR3 is CASSQRDRDNSPLYF.